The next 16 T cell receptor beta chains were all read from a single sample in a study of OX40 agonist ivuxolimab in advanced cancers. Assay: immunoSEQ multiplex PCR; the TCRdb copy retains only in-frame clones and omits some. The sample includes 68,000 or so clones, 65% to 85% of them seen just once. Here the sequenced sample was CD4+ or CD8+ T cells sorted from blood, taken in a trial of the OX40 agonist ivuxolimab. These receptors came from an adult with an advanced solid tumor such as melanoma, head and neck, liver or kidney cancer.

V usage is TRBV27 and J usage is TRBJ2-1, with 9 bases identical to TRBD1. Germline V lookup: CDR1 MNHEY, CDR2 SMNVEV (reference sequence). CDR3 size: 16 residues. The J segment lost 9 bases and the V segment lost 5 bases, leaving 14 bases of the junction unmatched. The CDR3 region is CASSPLTGGWGGEQFF. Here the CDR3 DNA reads TGTGCCAGCAGTCCCTTAACAGGGGGCTGGGGTGGTGAGCAGTTCTTC.

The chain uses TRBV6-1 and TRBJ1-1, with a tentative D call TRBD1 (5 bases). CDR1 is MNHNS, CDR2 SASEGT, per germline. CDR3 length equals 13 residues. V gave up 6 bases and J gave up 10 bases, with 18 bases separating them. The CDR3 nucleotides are TGTGCCAGCAGCCTGGAGGGGTTCGTTATAGCTTTCTTT. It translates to CASSLEGFVIAFF.

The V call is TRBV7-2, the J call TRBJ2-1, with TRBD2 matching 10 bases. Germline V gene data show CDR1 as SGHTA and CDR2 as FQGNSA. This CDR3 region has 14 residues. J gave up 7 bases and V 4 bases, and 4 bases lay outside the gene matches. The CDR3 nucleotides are TGTGCCAGCAGCTCGGGACTAGCGCCGAATGAGCAGTTCTTC. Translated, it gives CASSSGLAPNEQFF.

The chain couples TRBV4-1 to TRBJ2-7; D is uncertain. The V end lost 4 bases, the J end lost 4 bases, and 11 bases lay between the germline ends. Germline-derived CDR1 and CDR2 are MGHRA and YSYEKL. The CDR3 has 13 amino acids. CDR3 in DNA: TGCGCCAGCAGCCCCGGGCTGGGGTACGAGCAGTACGTC. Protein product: CASSPGLGYEQYV.

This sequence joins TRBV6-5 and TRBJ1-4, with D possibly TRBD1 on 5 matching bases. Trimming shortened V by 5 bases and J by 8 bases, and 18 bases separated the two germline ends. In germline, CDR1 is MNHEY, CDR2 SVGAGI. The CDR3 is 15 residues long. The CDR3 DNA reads TGTGCCAGCAGTCCCTGGACTTCAACAGGAGAAAAACTGTTTTTT. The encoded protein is CASSPWTSTGEKLFF.

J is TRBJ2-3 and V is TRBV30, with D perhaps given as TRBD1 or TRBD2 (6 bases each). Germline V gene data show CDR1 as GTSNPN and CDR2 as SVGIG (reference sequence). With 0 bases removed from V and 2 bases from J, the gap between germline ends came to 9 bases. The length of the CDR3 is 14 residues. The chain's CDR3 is CAWSVGGTTDTQYF. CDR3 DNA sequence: TGTGCCTGGAGTGTAGGGGGGACCACAGATACGCAGTATTTT. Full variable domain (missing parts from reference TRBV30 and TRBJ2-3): SQTIHQWPATLVQPVGSPLSLECTVEGTSNPNLYWYRQAAGRGLQLLFYSVGIGQISSEVPQNLSASRPQDRQFILSSKKLLLSDSGFYLCAWSVGGTTDTQYFGPGTRLTVL.

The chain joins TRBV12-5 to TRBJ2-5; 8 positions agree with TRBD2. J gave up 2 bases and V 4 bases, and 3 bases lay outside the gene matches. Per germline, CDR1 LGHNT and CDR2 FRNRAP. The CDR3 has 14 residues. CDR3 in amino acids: CASGSGTSQETQYF. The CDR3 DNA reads TGTGCTAGTGGTTCCGGGACTAGTCAAGAGACCCAGTACTTC.

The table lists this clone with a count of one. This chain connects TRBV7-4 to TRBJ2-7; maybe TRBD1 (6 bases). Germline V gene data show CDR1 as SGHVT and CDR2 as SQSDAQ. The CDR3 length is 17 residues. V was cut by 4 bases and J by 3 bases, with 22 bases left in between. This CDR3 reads CASSSTLDFPRGYEQYV. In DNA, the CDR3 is TGTGCCAGCAGCTCCACTCTGGACTTCCCCAGGGGCTACGAGCAGTACGTC.

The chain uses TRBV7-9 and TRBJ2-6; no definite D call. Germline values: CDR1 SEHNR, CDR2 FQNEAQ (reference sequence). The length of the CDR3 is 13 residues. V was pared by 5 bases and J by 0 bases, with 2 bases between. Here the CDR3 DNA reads TGTGCCAGCAGCCCCTCTGGGGCCAACGTCCTGACTTTC. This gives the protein CASSPSGANVLTF.

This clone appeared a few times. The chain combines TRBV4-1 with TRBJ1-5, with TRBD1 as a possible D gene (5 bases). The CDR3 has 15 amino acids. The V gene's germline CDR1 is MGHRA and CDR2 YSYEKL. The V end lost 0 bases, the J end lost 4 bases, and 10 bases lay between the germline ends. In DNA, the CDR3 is TGCGCCAGCAGCCAAGATGGGGCCCATAATCAGCCCCAGCATTTT. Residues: CASSQDGAHNQPQHF.

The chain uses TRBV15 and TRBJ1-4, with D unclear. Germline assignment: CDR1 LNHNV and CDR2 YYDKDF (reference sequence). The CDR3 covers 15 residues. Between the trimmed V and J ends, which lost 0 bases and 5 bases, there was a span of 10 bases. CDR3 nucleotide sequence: TGTGCCACCAGCAGAGAACCTCTTGGGAATGAAAAACTGTTTTTT. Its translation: CATSREPLGNEKLFF.

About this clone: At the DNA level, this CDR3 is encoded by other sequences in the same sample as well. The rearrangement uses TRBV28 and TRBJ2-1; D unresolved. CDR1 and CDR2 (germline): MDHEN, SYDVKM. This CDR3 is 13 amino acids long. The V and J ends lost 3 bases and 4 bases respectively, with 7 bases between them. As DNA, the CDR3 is TGTGCCAGCAGTTTGCTGGGGTACAATGAGCAGTTCTTC. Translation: CASSLLGYNEQFF. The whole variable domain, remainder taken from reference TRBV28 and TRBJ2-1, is DVKVTQSSRYLVKRTGEKVFLECVQDMDHENMFWYRQDPGLGLRLIYFSYDVKMKEKGDIPEGYSVSREKKERFSLILESASTNQTSMYLCASSLLGYNEQFFGPGTRLTVL.

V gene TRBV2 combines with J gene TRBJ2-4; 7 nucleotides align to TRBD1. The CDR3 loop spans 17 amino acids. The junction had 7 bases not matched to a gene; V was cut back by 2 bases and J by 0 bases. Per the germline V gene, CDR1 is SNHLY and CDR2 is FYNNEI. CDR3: CASSETGVDLAKNIQYF. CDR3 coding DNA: TGTGCCAGCAGTGAAACAGGGGTGGATTTAGCCAAAAACATTCAGTACTTC.

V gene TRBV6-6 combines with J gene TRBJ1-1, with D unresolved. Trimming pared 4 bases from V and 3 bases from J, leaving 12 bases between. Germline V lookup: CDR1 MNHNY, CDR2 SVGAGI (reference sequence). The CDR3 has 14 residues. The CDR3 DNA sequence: TGTGCCAGCAGTTTTGGTCAGGCCGACACTGAAGCTTTCTTT. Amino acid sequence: CASSFGQADTEAFF.

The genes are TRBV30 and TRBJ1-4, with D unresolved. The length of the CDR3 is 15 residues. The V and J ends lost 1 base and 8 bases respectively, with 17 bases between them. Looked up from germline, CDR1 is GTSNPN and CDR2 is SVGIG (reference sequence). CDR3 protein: CAWSAPGFSTEKLFF. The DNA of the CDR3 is TGTGCCTGGAGTGCTCCGGGGTTTTCGACAGAAAAACTGTTTTTT.

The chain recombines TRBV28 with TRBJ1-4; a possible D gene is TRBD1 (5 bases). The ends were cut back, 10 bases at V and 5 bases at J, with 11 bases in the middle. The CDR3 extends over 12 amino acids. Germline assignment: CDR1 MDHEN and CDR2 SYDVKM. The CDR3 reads CAIRGQNEKLFF. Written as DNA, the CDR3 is TGTGCCATCCGAGGACAAAATGAAAAACTGTTTTTT. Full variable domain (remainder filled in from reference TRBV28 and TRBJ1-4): DVKVTQSSRYLVKRTGEKVFLECVQDMDHENMFWYRQDPGLGLRLIYFSYDVKMKEKGDIPEGYSVSREKKERFSLILESASTNQTSMYLCAIRGQNEKLFFGSGTQLSVL.